This TCR beta chain was identified during a study of CXCR3-negative and CXCR3-positive naive CD8 T cells. This CDR3 has 14 residues. Points from the study as a whole: For CXCR3-positive naive cells, TRB CDR3s were more hydrophobic than those of CXCR3-negative naive cells.

Concerning this clonotype: The antigen is not known.

5' RACE that incorporated UMI labels was used to prepare the TRB cDNA libraries. From the 5' RACE reads, TCRdb lists one entry per CDR3 protein and no DNA. The sample has over 150,000 distinct CDR3 sequences; the top ten hold just under 0.5%. This TCR came from a human donor in good health. Some clones in this sample may be carry-over from other donors' samples. Specimen: naive CXCR3+ CD8+ T cells from blood. Subset of the sample: CD45RO-CCR7+CD27+CD95- naive CD8+ T cells expressing CXCR3 (TNR3+). The gene calls are TRBV12-3 or TRBV12-4 and TRBJ2-1; no DNA is available, so the TRBD2 call from TCRdb remains unchecked. CDR3 amino acids: CASLESGGYNEQFF.